This T cell receptor (beta chain) was recorded in a study of patients and donors after allogeneic stem cell transplantation. TCRdb re-derived calls from the RT-PCR reads in MiXCR, one entry per CDR3 protein. The table has over 400,000 distinct CDR3 sequences, approximately 16% seen once. The CDR3 contains 15 residues. The germline V and J ends were trimmed by 5 bases and 8 bases, with 21 bases remaining between them. This clonotype has a handful of counts. The source material was blood, either unsorted or a sorted T cell fraction (not recorded which). The source of this sequence is a human donor who was either an allogeneic HSCT recipient or a stem cell or donor lymphocyte infusion donor (not recorded which). It is not recorded whose cells these are; they may come from a transplant donor. V and J are TRBV12-3 or TRBV12-4 and TRBJ1-2, with a tentative D call TRBD1 (6 bases). The CDR3 region is CASSPLERDGGGYTF. The DNA for the CDR3 is TGTGCCAGCAGTCCCCTAGAGAGGGATGGGGGCGGCTACACCTTC.